The 16 T cell receptor beta chains presented below share a single source sample, sequenced in a study of identical twins. MiXCR, run by TCRdb on the 5' RACE reads, gives a single entry per CDR3 protein. The data hold 1.5 million to 2 million distinct CDR3 sequences, with 32% observed a single time. The sequenced sample was cord blood. The receptors come from a newborn girl in good health.

This rearrangement joins TRBV5-6 to TRBJ1-2; D remains unclear. This CDR3 spans 14 amino acids. The germline CDR1 and CDR2 sequences are SGHDT and YYEEEE. V lost 0 bases, J lost 5 bases, and 11 bases lay in between. The CDR3 region is CASSLGPGPYGYTF. The CDR3 DNA sequence: TGTGCCAGCAGCTTGGGTCCGGGCCCATATGGCTACACCTTC.

The chain employs TRBV29-1 and TRBJ2-4, with 7 bases matching TRBD2. Germline CDR1 is SQVTM and CDR2 is ANQGSEA. This CDR3 is 15 amino acids long. J gave up 13 bases and V 0 bases, and 15 bases lay outside the gene matches. The CDR3 bases are TGCAGCGTTGAAGATGGGAGGGAGATTCCCAATGAGCAGTACTTC. It is translated as CSVEDGREIPNEQYF.

Points on this clonotype: Germline is not matched at one junction end, which may reflect a read error. The chain is built from TRBV7-9 and TRBJ2-1; D is uncertain. Germline-derived CDR1 and CDR2 are SEHNR and FQNEAQ (reference sequence). This CDR3 has 10 residues. The CDR3, as DNA: TGTTCCAGCAGAACTAATGAGCAGTTCTTC. Encoded protein: CSSRTNEQFF.

This clonotype was recorded a few times. The chain recombines TRBV4-1 with TRBJ1-1; 8 nucleotides line up with TRBD1. Germline CDR1 MGHRA, CDR2 YSYEKL. With V trimmed by 5 bases and J by 1 base, 6 bases remained unmatched. The CDR3 is made up of 15 amino acids. This CDR3 reads CASSLQDRANTEAFF. The CDR3 nucleotides are TGCGCCAGCAGCTTACAGGACAGGGCGAACACTGAAGCTTTCTTT.

This clonotype was counted between two and nine times. V gene TRBV11-2 combines with J gene TRBJ2-7; the match to TRBD1 covers 7 bases. V shed 7 bases and J 0 bases; nucleotides not matched to a gene: 9. This CDR3 contains 15 residues. CDR1 is SGHAT, CDR2 FQNNGV, per germline. Here the CDR3 DNA reads TGTGCCAGCACCTACCGGTCAGGGGGCTCCTACGAGCAGTACTTC. Amino acids: CASTYRSGGSYEQYF.

The chain joins TRBV6-1 to TRBJ2-3, with D perhaps matching TRBD2 (5 bases). This CDR3 region has 15 residues. The germline V gene has CDR1 MNHNS and CDR2 SASEGT. V lost 1 base and J lost 5, with 13 bases in between. The CDR3: CASSEENRRGDTQYF. DNA of the CDR3: TGTGCCAGCAGTGAAGAGAACCGTCGGGGAGATACGCAGTATTTT.

V gene TRBV4-2 combines with J gene TRBJ1-1; unclear D gene. The CDR3 spans 16 residues. The V end was cut by 1 base, the J end by 1 base, with 13 bases between. The germline V gene encodes CDR1 LGHNA and CDR2 YNFKEQ. CDR3 loop: CASSQGHRGSNTEAFF. The CDR3 bases are TGTGCCAGCAGCCAAGGCCACCGAGGGTCGAACACTGAAGCTTTCTTT.

This clonotype appeared a single time. The CDR3 is CASSLRPIAVSSYNEQYF. The CDR3 region has the DNA TGCGCCAGCAGCTTGCGACCGATAGCGGTGAGCTCCTACAATGAGCAGTACTTC. This chain connects TRBV5-1 to TRBJ2-1, with TRBD2 as a possible D gene (6 bases). The J call may be mistaken, given a closer DNA end match to TRBJ2-7. CDR3 size: 18 residues. Germline CDR1 is SGHRS and CDR2 is YFSETQ.

The rearrangement uses TRBV4-1 and TRBJ1-6; 9 bases are shared with TRBD1. The CDR3 is 18 residues long. Trimming removed 2 bases from V and 5 bases from J; junction bases left unmatched: 10. The V gene's germline CDR1 is MGHRA and CDR2 YSYEKL. DNA for the CDR3: TGCGCCAGCAGCCAAATGTCGGCCGGGACAGGGAATAATTCACCCCTCCACTTT. This gives the protein CASSQMSAGTGNNSPLHF.

There are a few counts of this clonotype. V and J are TRBV12-3 or TRBV12-4 and TRBJ2-2; unclear D gene. With 4 bases removed from V and 4 bases from J, the gap between germline ends came to 7 bases. CDR3 length: 13 residues. For the CDR3, the DNA is TGTGCCAGCAGTTCTTTCGTCACCGGGGAGCTGTTTTTT. Protein product: CASSSFVTGELFF.

This clonotype was counted a few times. The chain links TRBV7-2 to TRBJ2-3; 11 bases line up with TRBD2. This CDR3 region has 18 residues. The trim removed 1 base at V and 3 bases at J, leaving 9 bases unmatched. Germline CDR1 and CDR2: SGHTA and FQGNSA. The CDR3 spells CASSLGSSGRAWTDTQYF. CDR3 coding DNA: TGTGCCAGCAGCTTAGGCAGTAGCGGGAGGGCCTGGACAGATACGCAGTATTTT. The full variable domain, its missing parts supplied by reference TRBV7-2 and TRBJ2-3, is GAGVSQSPSNKVTEKGKDVELRCDPISGHTALYWYRQSLGQGLEFLIYFQGNSAPDKSGLPSDRFSAERTGGSVSTLTIQRTQQEDSAVYLCASSLGSSGRAWTDTQYFGPGTRLTVL.

In this sample, this clonotype turned up a few times. The V call is TRBV4-1, the J call TRBJ2-1, with TRBD2 matching 12 bases. CDR3 length: 19 residues. V shed 10 bases, J shed 2 bases, and the junction held 18 bases outside the gene matches. Germline assignment: CDR1 MGHRA and CDR2 YSYEKL. CDR3 protein: CATQPLPRGLAGTYNEQFF. For the CDR3, the DNA is TGCGCCACCCAGCCTCTACCCCGAGGACTAGCGGGGACCTACAATGAGCAGTTCTTC.

The V and J genes are TRBV20-1 and TRBJ2-7; D is perhaps TRBD2 (5 bases). Germline V lookup: CDR1 DFQATT, CDR2 SNEGSKA (reference sequence). This CDR3 comprises 13 residues. Trimming stripped 7 bases from V and 0 bases from J, with 13 bases between. The CDR3 reads CSVTGVSSYEQYF. DNA for the CDR3: TGCAGTGTTACCGGGGTTAGCTCCTACGAGCAGTACTTC.

The CDR3 nucleotides read TGCAGTGCTAGAGCCCGGGACTACCCAATCTCCTACGAGCAGTACTTC. It specifies CSARARDYPISYEQYF. J is TRBJ2-7 and V is TRBV20-1, with 7 positions matching TRBD2. The V and J ends lost 1 base and 0 bases, in that order; junction bases with no gene match: 9. The CDR3 has 16 residues. Germline lookup yields CDR1 DFQATT and CDR2 SNEGSKA (reference sequence).

This chain uses TRBV5-1 with TRBJ2-5; no firm D call. The CDR3 spans 12 residues. Trimming took 4 bases from V and 11 from J, leaving 15 bases between them. Per germline, CDR1 SGHRS and CDR2 YFSETQ. The CDR3 nucleotides read TGCGCCAGCAGCAGCTCGATCGATGAGCAGTACTTC. Its translation: CASSSSIDEQYF.

This clonotype was seen a few times. V is TRBV12-3 or TRBV12-4 and J is TRBJ1-5, with a tentative D call TRBD1 (6 bases). The CDR3 has 15 residues. The V gene lost 0 bases and the J gene lost 5 bases, with 11 bases spanning the gap. CDR3 in amino acids: CASSLAATGHQPQHF. The CDR3 nucleotides are TGTGCCAGCAGTTTAGCTGCGACAGGACATCAGCCCCAGCATTTT.